The 20 T cell receptor beta chains below come from one sample, sequenced in a study of T cell repertoires in cytomegalovirus infection. TCRdb reprocessed the reads with MiXCR, giving one entry per CDR3 protein. This sample yields approximately 140,000 distinct CDR3 sequences, of which about 10% are seen a single time; roughly a tenth belongs to the top ten. Sequencing input: PBMCs. Receptors were obtained from a human donor in good health (CMV status not recorded). Some clones in this sample may be carry-over from other donors' samples.

This clonotype was seen at least ten times. The chain is built from TRBV7-2 and TRBJ1-2; TRBD1 matches 7 bases. CDR1 is SGHTA, CDR2 FQGNSA, per germline. Germline trimming cut 5 bases from V and 1 base from J; bases unmatched to any gene: 10. The CDR3 is made up of 16 amino acids. The CDR3 DNA is TGTGCCAGCAGCGGACCCGGGGACAGCTTTAACTATGGCTACACCTTC. Its translation: CASSGPGDSFNYGYTF.

As regards this clonotype: Just one base apart from a much larger clone, this may be a read error. The gene calls are TRBV4-1 and TRBJ2-7; D may be TRBD1 (5 bases). Germline loops: CDR1 MGHRA, CDR2 YSYEKL. This CDR3 is built from 18 residues. V was clipped by 0 bases and J by 0 bases, with 18 bases between them. CDR3 sequence (DNA): TGCGCCAGCAGCCAAGATCTTTATTCGACAGCTCTCTCCTACGAGCAGTACTTC. Translated: CASSQDLYSTALSYEQYF.

This clonotype has a handful of counts. The chain uses TRBV6-5 and TRBJ1-5, with D unclear. This CDR3 is 17 amino acids long. CDR1 MNHEY and CDR2 SVGAGI come from the germline V gene. V lost 8 bases to trimming and J lost 3 bases, with 23 bases between them. CDR3 nucleotides: TGTGCCAGCCGATCGGGCGGCCTTTCCGGGCCCAATCAGCCCCAGCATTTT. This codes for CASRSGGLSGPNQPQHF.

This clonotype came up a few times. The gene calls are TRBV20-1 and TRBJ1-1; D is perhaps TRBD1 (5 bases). V lost 5 bases to trimming and J lost 5 bases, with 15 bases between them. The CDR3 extends over 13 amino acids. The V gene's germline CDR1 is DFQATT and CDR2 SNEGSKA (reference sequence). Written as DNA, the CDR3 is TGCAGTGCTCCCCGGCAGGGAGGGACTGAAGCTTTCTTT. It translates to CSAPRQGGTEAFF.

This clonotype occurred many times. The rearrangement joins TRBV5-4 to TRBJ2-3; no clear D. The CDR3 extends over 13 amino acids. Trimming left V 2 bases short and J 2 bases short, with 6 bases between. Germline lookup yields CDR1 SGHNT and CDR2 YYREEE (reference sequence). In DNA form, the CDR3 reads TGTGCCAGCAGCTTAAAAAACACAGATACGCAGTATTTT. Translated: CASSLKNTDTQYF.

This clonotype has a count of ten or more. CDR3 nucleotide sequence: TGTGCCAGCACCCAAGGAGGTGAGCAGTTCTTC. Its translation is CASTQGGEQFF. The rearrangement joins TRBV7-2 to TRBJ2-1; possibly TRBD2 for D (5 bases). CDR3 length: 11 amino acids. Trimming took 7 bases from V and 9 from J, leaving 10 bases between them. CDR1 and CDR2 from the germline V gene are SGHTA and FQGNSA.

This clonotype occurred many times. The chain employs TRBV7-2 and TRBJ1-6; the match to TRBD1 covers 7 bases. CDR1 and CDR2 (germline): SGHTA, FQGNSA. The CDR3 has 14 residues. The trim removed 4 bases at V and 7 bases at J, leaving 4 bases unmatched. The CDR3 here is CASSSKQGNSPLHF. For the CDR3, the DNA is TGTGCCAGCAGCTCCAAACAGGGGAATTCACCCCTCCACTTT.

V usage is TRBV2 and J usage is TRBJ1-6, with D unresolved. The CDR3 contains 16 residues. CDR1 and CDR2 (germline): SNHLY, FYNNEI. V was clipped by 6 bases and J by 3 bases, with 15 bases between them. The CDR3 DNA is TGTGCCAGCAGCCCTACAGTGAAAGGCTATAATTCACCCCTCCACTTT. It specifies CASSPTVKGYNSPLHF.

There are many counts of this clonotype. The chain links TRBV14 to TRBJ1-1; 9 nucleotides match TRBD1. Trimming removed 7 bases from V and 5 bases from J; junction bases left unmatched: 14. Germline CDR1 reads SGHDN; CDR2 reads FVKESK. The CDR3 runs 16 residues. The CDR3 loop is CASNKPGQGKGTEAFF. The CDR3, as DNA: TGTGCCAGCAACAAACCCGGACAGGGGAAGGGAACTGAAGCTTTCTTT.

This clonotype occurred a few times. V is TRBV20-1 and J is TRBJ2-1; 7 bases are shared with TRBD1. The germline V gene encodes CDR1 DFQATT and CDR2 SNEGSKA (reference sequence). V was clipped by 0 bases and J by 3 bases; unmatched bases: 8. The CDR3 has 16 residues. DNA for the CDR3: TGCAGTGCTAGAGATTTGGCAGGGGGTCTCTACAATGAGCAGTTCTTC. It is translated as CSARDLAGGLYNEQFF.

Many counts were recorded for this clonotype. The chain couples TRBV7-2 to TRBJ2-5; unclear D gene. The germline CDR1 and CDR2 sequences are SGHTA and FQGNSA. The CDR3 has 13 amino acids. Between the trimmed V and J ends, which lost 2 bases and 2 bases, there was a span of 6 bases. The CDR3 loop reads CASSLSIQETQYF. Written as DNA, the CDR3 is TGTGCCAGCAGCTTATCTATACAAGAGACCCAGTACTTC.

The chain employs TRBV19 and TRBJ1-5; possibly TRBD1 for D (6 bases). The length of the CDR3 is 15 residues. CDR1 and CDR2 (germline): LNHDA, SQIVND (reference sequence). Trimming left V 5 bases short and J 0 bases short, with 11 bases between. The CDR3, as DNA: TGTGCCAGTAGTGTGGACAGTTATAGCAATCAGCCCCAGCATTTT. Amino acid sequence: CASSVDSYSNQPQHF.

The table lists this clonotype with a few counts. The CDR3 spells CASSQARKDQPQHF. The DNA of the CDR3 is TGCGCCAGCAGCCAAGCAAGGAAGGATCAGCCCCAGCATTTT. J is TRBJ1-5 and V is TRBV4-1, with D uncertain. CDR3 length: 14 residues. V was trimmed by 1 base and J by 5 bases, leaving 9 bases between them. Germline V CDR1 and CDR2: MGHRA, YSYEKL.

In the case of this clonotype: With a much larger clone just one base away, this may be a read error. V and J are TRBV6-1 and TRBJ1-1; D gene uncertain. The CDR3 has 14 residues. CDR1 is MNHNS, CDR2 SASEGT, per germline. The CDR3 nucleotides read TGTGCCGGCAGAGAACGCTATTGGGACACTGAAGCTTTCTTT. It translates to CAGRERYWDTEAFF.

This clonotype was picked up many times. The rearrangement uses TRBV7-9 and TRBJ2-5; no firm D call. The CDR3 runs 14 residues. Germline-derived CDR1 and CDR2 are SEHNR and FQNEAQ (reference sequence). V lost 4 bases and J lost 0, with 9 bases in between. CDR3 sequence: CASSSGRYQETQYF. CDR3 in DNA: TGTGCCAGCAGCTCTGGACGGTACCAAGAGACCCAGTACTTC.

This clonotype was found many times. V gene TRBV12-3 or TRBV12-4 combines with J gene TRBJ1-1; D perhaps matches TRBD1 (5 bases). The V end lost 5 bases, the J end lost 3 bases, and 10 bases lay between the germline ends. This CDR3 comprises 13 residues. The DNA for the CDR3 is TGTGCCAGCAGTCGGACACGACACACTGAAGCTTTCTTT. Protein product: CASSRTRHTEAFF.

This clonotype showed up many times. The chain carries TRBV7-8 and TRBJ1-5, with D tentatively TRBD1 (6 bases). Trimming removed 5 bases from V and 3 bases from J, with 11 bases in between. The CDR3 consists of 14 residues. Germline-derived CDR1 and CDR2 are SGHVS and FQNEAQ. The CDR3 nucleotides read TGTGCCAGCAGCCCGGACAGCATCAATCAGCCCCAGCATTTT. Protein sequence: CASSPDSINQPQHF.

This clonotype was seen many times. The chain carries TRBV7-8 and TRBJ2-5; D is unresolved. CDR3 length: 13 residues. Germline CDR1 is SGHVS and CDR2 is FQNEAQ. V shed 2 bases and J shed 0 bases, with 4 bases lying between them. CDR3 amino acids: CASSLRDQETQYF. For the CDR3, the DNA is TGTGCCAGCAGCTTAAGGGACCAAGAGACCCAGTACTTC.

This clonotype was picked up a small number of times. V is TRBV20-1 and J is TRBJ1-2; D is undetermined. The CDR3 has 12 residues. The germline V and J ends were trimmed by 0 bases and 3 bases, with 5 bases remaining between them. Germline V gene lookup returns CDR1 DFQATT and CDR2 SNEGSKA (reference sequence). The CDR3 here is CSARDLDYGYTF. The CDR3 nucleotides are TGCAGTGCTAGAGATCTCGACTATGGCTACACCTTC.

This clonotype was detected many times. The chain employs TRBV19 and TRBJ1-2; no firm D call. The CDR3 runs to 11 residues. V was clipped by 3 bases and J by 2 bases, with 1 base between them. The germline V gene encodes CDR1 LNHDA and CDR2 SQIVND (reference sequence). This CDR3 is CASSINYGYTF. The CDR3 DNA is TGTGCCAGTAGTATCAACTATGGCTACACCTTC.